The rows below give T cell receptor beta chains drawn from one sample of a study of blood T cell repertoires in COVID-19. The method was immunoSEQ multiplex PCR; TCRdb's version includes in-frame clones alone and lacks a portion of them. Here the sample spans fewer than 350,000 clones, 80% to 90% being singletons. Sequenced: PBMCs or T cells enriched from blood (not recorded which). The receptors stem from a man aged 25-45 years who had recovered from COVID-19. The CDR3 runs from the conserved cysteine through the conserved F or W. The order of the fields is J gene, V gene, CDR3 protein.

TRBJ2-7	TRBV7-2	CASSRISRGNYEQYF
TRBJ2-3	TRBV3-1/TRBV3-2	CASSQAPPQDRGVTDTQYF
TRBJ1-1	TRBV5-6	CASSLSQEAFF
TRBJ1-2	TRBV9	CASSASTGGYTF
TRBJ1-4	TRBV7-6	CASSLAGSLEGKLFF
TRBJ2-3	TRBV5-4	CASSSGTRSTDTQYF
TRBJ1-2	TRBV5-5	CASSLRPGASYGYTF
TRBJ2-1	TRBV6-4	CASSGTSGGANEQFF
TRBJ1-6	TRBV5-4	CASSLDLGNSPLHF
TRBJ1-4	TRBV2	CASSRDREGDEKLFF
TRBJ1-5	TRBV3-1/TRBV3-2	CASSQGQNQPQHF
TRBJ2-2	TRBV5-4	CASSLALLAGGSTGELFF
TRBJ1-2	TRBV4-2	CASSQDGAGKRNYGYTF
TRBJ1-5	TRBV12-2	CASRNSGWSWRTGQGGQPQHF
TRBJ1-1	TRBV19	CASNTGSWTEAFF
TRBJ2-3	TRBV2	CASRPPLGRGALLDTQYF
TRBJ1-2	TRBV4-3	CASSQSPPGVYGYTF